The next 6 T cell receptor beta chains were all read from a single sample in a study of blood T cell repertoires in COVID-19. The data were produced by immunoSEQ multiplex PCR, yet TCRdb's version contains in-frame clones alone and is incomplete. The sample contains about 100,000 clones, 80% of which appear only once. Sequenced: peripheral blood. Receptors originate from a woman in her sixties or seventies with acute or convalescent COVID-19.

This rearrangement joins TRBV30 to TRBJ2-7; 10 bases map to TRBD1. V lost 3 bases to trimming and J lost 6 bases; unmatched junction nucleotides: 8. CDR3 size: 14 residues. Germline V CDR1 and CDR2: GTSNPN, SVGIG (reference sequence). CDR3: CAWRRGQGSSEQYF. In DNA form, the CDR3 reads TGTGCCTGGAGACGGGGACAGGGGTCTAGCGAGCAGTACTTC.

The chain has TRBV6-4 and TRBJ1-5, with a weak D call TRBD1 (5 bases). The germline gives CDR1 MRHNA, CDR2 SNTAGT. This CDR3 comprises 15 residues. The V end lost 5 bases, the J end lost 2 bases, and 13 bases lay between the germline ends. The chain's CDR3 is CASSSQWGGNQPQHF. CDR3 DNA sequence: TGTGCCAGCAGTTCCCAGTGGGGCGGCAATCAGCCCCAGCATTTT.

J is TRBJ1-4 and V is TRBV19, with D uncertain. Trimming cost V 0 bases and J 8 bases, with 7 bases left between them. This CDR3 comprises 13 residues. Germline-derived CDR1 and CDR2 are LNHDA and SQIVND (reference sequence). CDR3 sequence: CASSIDRLEKLFF. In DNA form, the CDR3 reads TGTGCCAGTAGTATAGATCGGTTGGAAAAACTGTTTTTT.

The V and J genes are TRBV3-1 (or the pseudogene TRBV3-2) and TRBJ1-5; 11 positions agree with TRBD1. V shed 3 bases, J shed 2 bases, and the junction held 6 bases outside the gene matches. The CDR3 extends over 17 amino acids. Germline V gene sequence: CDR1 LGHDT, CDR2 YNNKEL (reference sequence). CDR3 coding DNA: TGTGCCAGCAGCCACTCCGGGACAGGGGGTGGCAATCAGCCCCAGCATTTT. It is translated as CASSHSGTGGGNQPQHF.

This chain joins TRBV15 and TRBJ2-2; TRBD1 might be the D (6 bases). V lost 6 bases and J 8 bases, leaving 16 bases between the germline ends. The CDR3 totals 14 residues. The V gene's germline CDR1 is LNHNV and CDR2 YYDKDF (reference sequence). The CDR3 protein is CATSPQGVTGELFF. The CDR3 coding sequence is TGTGCCACCAGTCCACAGGGTGTAACTGGGGAGCTGTTTTTT.

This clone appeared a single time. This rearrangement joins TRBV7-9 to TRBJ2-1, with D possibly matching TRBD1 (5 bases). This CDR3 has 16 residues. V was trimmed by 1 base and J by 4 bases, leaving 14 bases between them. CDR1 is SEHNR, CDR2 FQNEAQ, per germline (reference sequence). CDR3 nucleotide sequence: TGTGCCAGCAGCTTAGAGAAGGGGTTTTTTTACAATGAGCAGTTCTTC. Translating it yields CASSLEKGFFYNEQFF.